These 15 T cell receptor beta chains were sequenced from one sample in a study of T cell responses to AZD1222 COVID-19 vaccine. Sequencing used immunoSEQ multiplex PCR; TCRdb keeps in-frame clones, though not all of them. The top ten clones hold 1.5% to 2% of a sample with fewer than 200,000 clones, 85% to 90% of them seen once. Sequencing used peripheral blood, obtained on day 0 of AZD1222 vaccination. The receptors were gathered from an adult in good health.

This clone was counted a single time. This chain joins TRBV5-8 and TRBJ1-5; D may be TRBD1 (6 bases). Trimming took 4 bases from V and 5 from J, leaving 16 bases between them. Germline V gene data show CDR1 as SGHTS and CDR2 as YDEGEE. The CDR3 sequence is 15 residues long. The CDR3 DNA sequence: TGTGCCAGCAGCAGGGGAGGCCAGGGGCATCAGCCCCAGCATTTT. It is translated as CASSRGGQGHQPQHF.

This sequence joins TRBV5-1 and TRBJ1-2, with 10 nucleotides matching TRBD1. The V gene's germline CDR1 is SGHRS and CDR2 YFSETQ. The trim removed 8 bases at V and 8 bases at J, leaving 6 bases unmatched. This CDR3 is 12 amino acids long. Written as DNA, the CDR3 is TGCGCCAGTTCGGGACAGGGGTTCGGCTACACCTTC. Translating it yields CASSGQGFGYTF. The whole variable domain, remainder taken from reference TRBV5-1 and TRBJ1-2, is KAGVTQTPRYLIKTRGQQVTLSCSPISGHRSVSWYQQTPGQGLQFLFEYFSETQRNKGNFPGRFSGRQFSNSRSEMNVSTLELGDSALYLCASSGQGFGYTFGSGTRLTVV.

The chain joins TRBV16 to TRBJ2-7; TRBD2 agrees at 7 bases. Germline lookup yields CDR1 KGHSY and CDR2 FQNENV. The CDR3 is 14 residues long. Losses at the gene ends were 2 bases for V and 3 bases for J; bases not matched to a gene: 4. The CDR3: CASSQAGENYEQYV. The CDR3 DNA follows: TGTGCCAGCAGCCAAGCGGGGGAGAACTACGAGCAGTACGTC.

This chain uses TRBV5-1 with TRBJ1-1; TRBD1 agrees at 9 bases. The CDR3 totals 14 residues. Germline V CDR1 and CDR2: SGHRS, YFSETQ. V shed 0 bases and J 5 bases; nucleotides not matched to a gene: 2. The CDR3 reads CASSLGQGGTEAFF. CDR3 in DNA: TGCGCCAGCAGCTTGGGACAGGGGGGAACTGAAGCTTTCTTT.

This chain links TRBV28 with TRBJ1-4; TRBD1 aligns across 7 bases. Losses at the gene ends were 6 bases for V and 7 bases for J; bases not matched to a gene: 5. Germline V gives CDR1 MDHEN, CDR2 SYDVKM. The CDR3 extends over 13 amino acids. DNA of the CDR3: TGTGCCAGCAGGACAGGGCTGCGTGAAAAACTGTTTTTT. This gives the protein CASRTGLREKLFF.

The chain couples TRBV7-9 to TRBJ2-1; D possibly corresponds to TRBD1 (7 bases). In germline, CDR1 is SEHNR, CDR2 FQNEAQ (reference sequence). Trimming shortened V by 6 bases and J by 5 bases, and 11 bases separated the two germline ends. This CDR3 region has 13 residues. DNA of the CDR3: TGTGCCAGCAGTACCAGGGGGGACAATGAGCAGTTCTTC. This sequence encodes CASSTRGDNEQFF.

This rearrangement joins TRBV30 to TRBJ1-2; 9 bases map to TRBD1. Trimming removed 5 bases from V and 4 bases from J; junction bases left unmatched: 5. This CDR3 region has 13 residues. Germline-derived CDR1 and CDR2 are GTSNPN and SVGIG (reference sequence). CDR3 amino acids: CAWRTGVGYGYTF. DNA of the CDR3: TGTGCCTGGCGGACAGGGGTGGGCTATGGCTACACCTTC. Filled out from reference TRBV30 and TRBJ1-2, the complete variable domain reads SQTIHQWPATLVQPVGSPLSLECTVEGTSNPNLYWYRQAAGRGLQLLFYSVGIGQISSEVPQNLSASRPQDRQFILSSKKLLLSDSGFYLCAWRTGVGYGYTFGSGTRLTVV.

The J gene is TRBJ2-7, the V gene TRBV6-2 or TRBV6-3; possible D gene TRBD1, 6 bases. The CDR3 contains 15 residues. The V gene lost 0 bases and the J gene lost 3 bases, with 12 bases spanning the gap. Germline CDR1 MNHEY, CDR2 SVGEGT. The DNA of the CDR3 is TGTGCCAGCAGTTACTCCCCGACAGGCAACTACGAGCAGTACTTC. It encodes CASSYSPTGNYEQYF.

The chain is built from TRBV13 and TRBJ1-1, with 9 bases identical to TRBD1. This CDR3 is 14 amino acids long. The junction had 4 bases not matched to a gene; V was cut back by 0 bases and J by 8 bases. Germline assignment: CDR1 PRHDT and CDR2 FYEKMQ (reference sequence). The CDR3 sequence: CASSLGTGGGEAFF. CDR3 sequence (DNA): TGTGCCAGCAGCTTAGGGACAGGGGGTGGGGAAGCTTTCTTT. Full variable domain (outside the CDR3, taken from reference TRBV13 and TRBJ1-1): AAGVIQSPRHLIKEKRETATLKCYPIPRHDTVYWYQQGPGQDPQFLISFYEKMQSDKGSIPDRFSAQQFSDYHSELNMSSLELGDSALYFCASSLGTGGGEAFFGQGTRLTVV.

V and J are TRBV28 and TRBJ1-2; the D is unclear. V lost 3 bases to trimming and J lost 4 bases, with 6 bases between them. The CDR3 is 12 residues long. From germline, CDR1 is MDHEN and CDR2 SYDVKM. CDR3 loop: CASSFNFYGYTF. The CDR3 region has the DNA TGTGCCAGCAGTTTCAACTTCTATGGCTACACCTTC.

This clone has only a few counts. The chain links TRBV18 to TRBJ2-3; the D gene is possibly TRBD2 (5 bases). Germline V CDR1 and CDR2: KGHSH, LQKENI. Trimming took 6 bases from V and 0 from J, leaving 13 bases between them. This CDR3 comprises 15 residues. This chain's CDR3 is CASSPLGGSTDTQYF. The CDR3 DNA reads as TGTGCCAGCTCCCCGCTGGGCGGGAGCACAGATACGCAGTATTTT. Supplemented by reference TRBV18 and TRBJ2-3, the full variable domain reads NAGVMQNPRHLVRRRGQEARLRCSPMKGHSHVYWYRQLPEEGLKFMVYLQKENIIDESGMPKERFSAEFPKEGPSILRIQQVVRGDSAAYFCASSPLGGSTDTQYFGPGTRLTVL.

This rearrangement joins TRBV10-1 to TRBJ1-1; D might be TRBD1 (6 bases). The length of the CDR3 is 16 residues. The V end lost 0 bases, the J end lost 5 bases, and 16 bases lay between the germline ends. CDR1 WNHNN and CDR2 SYGVQD come from the germline V gene (reference sequence). CDR3 nucleotide sequence: TGCGCCAGCAGTGAGTCGGGGCGGACAGCTTATACTGAAGCTTTCTTT. Protein sequence: CASSESGRTAYTEAFF.

This chain connects TRBV12-3 or TRBV12-4 to TRBJ1-1; D is unresolved. Deletions cut 3 bases from V and 5 bases from J, with 10 bases between. The CDR3 totals 13 residues. The CDR3 coding sequence is TGTGCCAGCAGTTTTGTTTTGGGAACTGAAGCTTTCTTT. It translates to CASSFVLGTEAFF.

The V and J genes are TRBV6-5 and TRBJ2-7; TRBD1 matches 11 bases. There are 15 residues in the CDR3. Germline CDR1 MNHEY, CDR2 SVGAGI. Unmatched junction bases numbered 1, after V lost 0 bases and J lost 3 bases. CDR3 sequence (DNA): TGTGCCAGCAGTTACTCGGGGACAGGGGGCTACGAGCAGTACTTC. This sequence encodes CASSYSGTGGYEQYF.

This chain uses TRBV6-1 with TRBJ2-2, with TRBD2 matching 9 bases. Germline V gene lookup returns CDR1 MNHNS and CDR2 SASEGT. Germline trimming cut 1 base from V and 6 bases from J; bases unmatched to any gene: 3. CDR3 length: 15 amino acids. The CDR3 bases are TGTGCCAGCAGTGAAGGAGCTAGCGGGGCCGGGGAGCTGTTTTTT. Encoded protein: CASSEGASGAGELFF.